The clone carrying this T cell receptor (beta chain) was seen ten or more times. This entry belongs to a study of T cells after yellow fever vaccination. The CDR3 runs 15 residues. The germline CDR1 and CDR2 sequences are SGHRS and YFSETQ. V lost 2 bases and J lost 6, with 14 bases in between. TCRdb passed the 5' RACE reads through MiXCR, listing each CDR3 protein once. Here the sample spans some 600,000 distinct CDR3 sequences, around 12% being singletons. The specimen comprised PBMCs, sampled on the day of the yellow fever booster vaccination. The origin of this receptor is a man in his thirties or forties who received the YFV17D yellow fever vaccine. The chain carries TRBV5-1 and TRBJ2-2; a weak D match, TRBD1 (6 bases). The CDR3 spells CASSFSGTKAGELFF. The CDR3 nucleotides are TGCGCCAGCAGCTTCTCCGGGACAAAAGCCGGGGAGCTGTTTTTT.